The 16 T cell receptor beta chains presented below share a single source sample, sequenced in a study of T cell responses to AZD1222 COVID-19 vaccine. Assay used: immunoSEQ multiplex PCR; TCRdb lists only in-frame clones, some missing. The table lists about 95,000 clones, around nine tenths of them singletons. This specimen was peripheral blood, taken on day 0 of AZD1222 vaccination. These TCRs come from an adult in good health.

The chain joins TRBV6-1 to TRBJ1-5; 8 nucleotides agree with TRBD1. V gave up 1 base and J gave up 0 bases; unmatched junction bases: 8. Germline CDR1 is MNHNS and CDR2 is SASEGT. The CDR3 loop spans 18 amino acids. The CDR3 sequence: CASSEDHRGDDSNQPQHF. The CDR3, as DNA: TGTGCCAGCAGTGAAGATCACAGGGGGGACGATAGCAATCAGCCCCAGCATTTT.

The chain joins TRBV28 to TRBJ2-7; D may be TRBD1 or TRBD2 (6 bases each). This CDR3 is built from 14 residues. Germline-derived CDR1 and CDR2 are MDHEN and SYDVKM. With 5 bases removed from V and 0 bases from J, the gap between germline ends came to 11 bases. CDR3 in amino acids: CASSRKGGSYEQYF. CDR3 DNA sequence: TGTGCCAGCAGTCGCAAGGGGGGCTCCTACGAGCAGTACTTC.

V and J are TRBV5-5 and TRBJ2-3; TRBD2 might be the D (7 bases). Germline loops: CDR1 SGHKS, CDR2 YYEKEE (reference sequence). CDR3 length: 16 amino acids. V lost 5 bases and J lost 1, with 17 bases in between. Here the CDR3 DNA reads TGTGCCAGCAGTGGGGGGGCGAACGACCGCACAGATACGCAGTATTTT. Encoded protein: CASSGGANDRTDTQYF.

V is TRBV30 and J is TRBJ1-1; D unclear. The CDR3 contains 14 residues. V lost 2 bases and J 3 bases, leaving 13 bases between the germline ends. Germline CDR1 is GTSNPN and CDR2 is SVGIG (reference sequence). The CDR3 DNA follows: TGTGCCTGGAGTATAAGGATCGGGGACACTGAAGCTTTCTTT. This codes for CAWSIRIGDTEAFF.

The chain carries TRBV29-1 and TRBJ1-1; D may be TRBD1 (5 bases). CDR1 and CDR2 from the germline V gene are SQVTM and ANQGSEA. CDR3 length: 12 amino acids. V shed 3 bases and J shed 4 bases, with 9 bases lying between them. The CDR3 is CSVEGGGTEAFF. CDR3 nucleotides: TGCAGCGTTGAGGGGGGGGGCACTGAAGCTTTCTTT. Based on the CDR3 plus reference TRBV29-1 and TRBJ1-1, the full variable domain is SAVISQKPSRDICQRGTSLTIQCQVDSQVTMMFWYRQQPGQSLTLIATANQGSEATYESGFVIDKFPISRPNLTFSTLTVSNMSPEDSSIYLCSVEGGGTEAFFGQGTRLTVV.

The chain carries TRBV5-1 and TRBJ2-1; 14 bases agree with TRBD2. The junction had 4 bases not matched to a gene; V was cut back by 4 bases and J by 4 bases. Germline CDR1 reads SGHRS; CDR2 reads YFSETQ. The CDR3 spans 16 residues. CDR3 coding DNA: TGCGCCAGCAGCGGAGGACTAGCGGGGGGTTACAATGAGCAGTTCTTC. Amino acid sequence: CASSGGLAGGYNEQFF.

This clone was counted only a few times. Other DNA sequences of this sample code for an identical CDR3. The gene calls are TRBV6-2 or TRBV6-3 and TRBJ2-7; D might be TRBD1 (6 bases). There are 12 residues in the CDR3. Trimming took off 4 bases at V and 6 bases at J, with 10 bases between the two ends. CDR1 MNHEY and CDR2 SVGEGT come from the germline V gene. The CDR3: CASSSQGTEQYF. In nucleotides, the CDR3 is TGTGCCAGCAGTTCACAGGGTACCGAGCAGTACTTC.

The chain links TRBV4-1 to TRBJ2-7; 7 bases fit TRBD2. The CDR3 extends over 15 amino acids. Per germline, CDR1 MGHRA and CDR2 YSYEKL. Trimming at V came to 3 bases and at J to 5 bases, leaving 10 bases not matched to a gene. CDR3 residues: CASSHPGRGRDEQYF. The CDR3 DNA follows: TGCGCCAGCAGCCACCCCGGGCGTGGGAGGGACGAGCAGTACTTC.

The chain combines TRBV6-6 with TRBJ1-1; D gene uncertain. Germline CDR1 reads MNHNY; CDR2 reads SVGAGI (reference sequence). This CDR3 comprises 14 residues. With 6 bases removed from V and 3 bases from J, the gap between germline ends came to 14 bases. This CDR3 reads CASSPGVKYTEAFF. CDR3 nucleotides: TGTGCCAGCAGCCCTGGGGTAAAATACACTGAAGCTTTCTTT.

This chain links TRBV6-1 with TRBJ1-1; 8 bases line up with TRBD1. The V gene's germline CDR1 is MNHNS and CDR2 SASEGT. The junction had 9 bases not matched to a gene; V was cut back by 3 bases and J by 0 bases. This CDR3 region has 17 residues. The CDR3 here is CASSDPWDRLMNTEAFF. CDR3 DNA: TGTGCCAGCAGTGACCCTTGGGACAGGCTAATGAACACTGAAGCTTTCTTT.

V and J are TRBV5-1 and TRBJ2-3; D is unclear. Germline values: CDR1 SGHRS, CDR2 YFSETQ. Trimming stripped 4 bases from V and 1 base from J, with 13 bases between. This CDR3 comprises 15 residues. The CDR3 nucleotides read TGCGCCAGCAGCCTCTCCCGACAAGGCACAGATACGCAGTATTTT. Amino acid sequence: CASSLSRQGTDTQYF.

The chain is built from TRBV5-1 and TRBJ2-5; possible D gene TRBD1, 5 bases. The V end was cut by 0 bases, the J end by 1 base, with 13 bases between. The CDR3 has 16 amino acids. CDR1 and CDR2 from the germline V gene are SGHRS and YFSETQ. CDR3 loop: CASSLAGQGSQETQYF. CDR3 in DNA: TGCGCCAGCAGCTTGGCAGGGCAGGGTTCCCAAGAGACCCAGTACTTC.

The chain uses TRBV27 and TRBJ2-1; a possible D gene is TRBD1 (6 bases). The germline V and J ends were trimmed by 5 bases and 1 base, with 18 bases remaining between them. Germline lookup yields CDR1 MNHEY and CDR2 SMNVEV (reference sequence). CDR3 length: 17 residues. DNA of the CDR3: TGTGCCAGCAGTCCACGTCTAGGGGGACGATCCTACAATGAGCAGTTCTTC. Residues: CASSPRLGGRSYNEQFF.

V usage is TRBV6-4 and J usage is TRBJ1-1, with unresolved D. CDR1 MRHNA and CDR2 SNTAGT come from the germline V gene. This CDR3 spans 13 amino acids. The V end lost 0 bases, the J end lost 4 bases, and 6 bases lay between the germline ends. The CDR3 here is CASSDSSLTEAFF. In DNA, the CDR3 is TGTGCCAGCAGTGACTCGTCCCTCACTGAAGCTTTCTTT.

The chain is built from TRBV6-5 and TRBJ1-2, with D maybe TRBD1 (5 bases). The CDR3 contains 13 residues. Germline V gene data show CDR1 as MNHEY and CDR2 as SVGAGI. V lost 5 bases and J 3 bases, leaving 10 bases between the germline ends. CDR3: CASSRQTDYGYTF. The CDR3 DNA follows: TGTGCCAGCAGTCGACAGACCGACTATGGCTACACCTTC.

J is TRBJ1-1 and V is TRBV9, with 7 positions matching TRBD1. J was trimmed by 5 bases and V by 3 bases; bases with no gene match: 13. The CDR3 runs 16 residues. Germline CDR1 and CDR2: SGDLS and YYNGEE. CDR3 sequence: CASSAPRRGTETEAFF. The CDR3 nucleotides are TGTGCCAGCAGCGCCCCACGCAGGGGGACTGAGACTGAAGCTTTCTTT.